This TCR beta chain emerged from a study of T cells in Graves' hyperthyroidism and ophthalmopathy. Amplified regions were TCR beta CDR3 sequences from RNA transcripts. TCR CDR3 regions were first amplified by RT-PCR with HTBI primers. TCRdb reanalysed the multiplex PCR reads using MiXCR and keeps one entry per CDR3 protein. The sample has over 700,000 distinct CDR3 sequences, over 35% seen once. Germline V gene lookup returns CDR1 SNHLY and CDR2 FYNNEI. The CDR3 loop spans 12 amino acids. V was pared by 3 bases and J by 7 bases, with 9 bases between. About this clonotype itself: No antigen is known for it.

Study-level points and caveats: Ophthalmopathy, as predicted by the model, came a median approximately 6.5 months after the prediction. Using 13 V-J features, a model discriminated ophthalmopathy from stable hyperthyroidism.

The PBMCs had their origin in roughly 9.4 ml of fresh peripheral blood. The V and J genes are TRBV2 and TRBJ1-2, with D uncertain. Sequenced input: blood. This receptor was taken from a man aged 18 to 35 with Graves' hyperthyroidism. CDR3 residues: CASSEVWGGYTF. CDR3 nucleotides: TGTGCCAGCAGTGAGGTTTGGGGTGGCTACACCTTC.